This TCR beta chain was recorded in a study of T cell responses to AZD1222 COVID-19 vaccine. Study-wide points: Seropositive AZD1222 recipients at baseline numbered only 6 or 7. Donors skewed white British and female; clonal diversity was possibly underestimated.

This clone showed up just a few times. Antigen: not known. Sequencing used immunoSEQ multiplex PCR; TCRdb keeps in-frame clones, though not all of them. The table has 66,000 or so clones, less than 85% seen once. Germline V CDR1 and CDR2: MDHEN, SYDVKM. V was shortened by 7 bases and J by 1 base, with 5 bases between the two germline ends. The CDR3 consists of 12 residues. The sequence came from an adult in good health. The chain carries TRBV28 and TRBJ1-5; D is unclear. The specimen was peripheral blood, collected on day 0 of MenACWY control vaccination. The CDR3 sequence: CASISSNQPQHF. The CDR3 nucleotides read TGTGCCAGCATCTCAAGCAATCAGCCCCAGCATTTT.